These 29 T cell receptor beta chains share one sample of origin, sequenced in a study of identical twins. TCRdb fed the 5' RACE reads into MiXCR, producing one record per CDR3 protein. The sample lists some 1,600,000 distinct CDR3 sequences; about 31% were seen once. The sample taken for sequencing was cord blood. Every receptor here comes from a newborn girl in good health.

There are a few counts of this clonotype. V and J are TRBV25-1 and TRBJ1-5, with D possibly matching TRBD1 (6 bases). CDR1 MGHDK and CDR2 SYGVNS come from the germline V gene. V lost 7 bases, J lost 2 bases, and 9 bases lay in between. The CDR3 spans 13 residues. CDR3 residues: CASTPGGNQPQHF. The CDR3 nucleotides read TGTGCCAGCACCCCAGGGGGCAATCAGCCCCAGCATTTT.

CDR3 in amino acids: CASSSNWRGLAGRNEQFF. The CDR3 DNA sequence: TGTGCCAGCAGCTCCAATTGGAGGGGACTAGCGGGCCGCAATGAGCAGTTCTTC. The genes are TRBV5-6 and TRBJ2-1; 12 bases map to TRBD2. Losses at the gene ends were 3 bases for V and 6 bases for J; bases not matched to a gene: 13. The CDR3 runs to 18 residues. Germline CDR1 and CDR2: SGHDT and YYEEEE.

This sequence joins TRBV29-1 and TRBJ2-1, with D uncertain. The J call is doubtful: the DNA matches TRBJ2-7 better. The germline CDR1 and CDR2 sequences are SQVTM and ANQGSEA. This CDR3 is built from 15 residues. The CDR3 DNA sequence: TGCAGCGTTGAGTTCGTACAGCCCACCTACAATGAGCAGTACTTC. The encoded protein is CSVEFVQPTYNEQYF.

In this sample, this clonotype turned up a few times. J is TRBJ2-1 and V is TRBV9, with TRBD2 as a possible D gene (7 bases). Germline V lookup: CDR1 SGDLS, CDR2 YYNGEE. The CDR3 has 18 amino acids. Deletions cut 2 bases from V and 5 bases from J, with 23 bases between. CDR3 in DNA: TGTGCCAGCAGCGTTCTTAGCGCGGCCGAGGGGGGGAACAATGAGCAGTTCTTC. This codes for CASSVLSAAEGGNNEQFF.

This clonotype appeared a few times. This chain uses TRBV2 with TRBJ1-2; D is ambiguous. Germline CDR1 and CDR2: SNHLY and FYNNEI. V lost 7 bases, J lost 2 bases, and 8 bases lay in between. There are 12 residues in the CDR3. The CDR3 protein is CASNRENYGYTF. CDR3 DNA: TGTGCCAGCAATAGAGAAAACTATGGCTACACCTTC.

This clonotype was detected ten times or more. This CDR3 reads CSASGSYLDEQFF. CDR3 DNA: TGCAGTGCTAGTGGCAGCTATCTGGATGAGCAGTTCTTC. The V gene is TRBV20-1, the J gene TRBJ2-1; D uncertain. Between the trimmed V and J ends, which lost 3 bases and 8 bases, there was a span of 14 bases. The CDR3 is made up of 13 amino acids. Germline CDR1 is DFQATT and CDR2 is SNEGSKA (reference sequence).

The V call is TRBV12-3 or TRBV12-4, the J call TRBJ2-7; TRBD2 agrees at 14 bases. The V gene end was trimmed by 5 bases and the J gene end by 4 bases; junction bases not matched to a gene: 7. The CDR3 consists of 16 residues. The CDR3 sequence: CASSPQGLAGVYEQYF. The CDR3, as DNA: TGTGCCAGCAGTCCACAGGGACTAGCGGGAGTTTACGAGCAGTACTTC.

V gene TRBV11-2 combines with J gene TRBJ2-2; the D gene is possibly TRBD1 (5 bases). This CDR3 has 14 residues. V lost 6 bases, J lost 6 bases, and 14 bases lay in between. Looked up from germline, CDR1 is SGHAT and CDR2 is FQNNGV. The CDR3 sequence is CASSQLGAAGELFF. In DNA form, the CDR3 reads TGTGCCAGCAGTCAGTTAGGGGCGGCCGGGGAGCTGTTTTTT.

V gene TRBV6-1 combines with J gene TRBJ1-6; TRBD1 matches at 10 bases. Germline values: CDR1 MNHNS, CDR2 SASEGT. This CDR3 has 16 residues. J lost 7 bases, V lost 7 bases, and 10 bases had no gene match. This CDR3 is CASTGRPGQGNSPLHF. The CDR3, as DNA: TGTGCCAGCACCGGACGTCCGGGACAGGGGAATTCACCCCTCCACTTT.

CDR3 sequence (DNA): TGTGCCAGCAGTTTGTCGAAAGGGGGCTACGAGCAGTACTTC. Translation gives CASSLSKGGYEQYF. The chain combines TRBV12-3 or TRBV12-4 with TRBJ2-7; tentatively, D is TRBD1 (6 bases). The V and J ends lost 3 bases and 3 bases respectively, with 12 bases between them. CDR3 length equals 14 residues.

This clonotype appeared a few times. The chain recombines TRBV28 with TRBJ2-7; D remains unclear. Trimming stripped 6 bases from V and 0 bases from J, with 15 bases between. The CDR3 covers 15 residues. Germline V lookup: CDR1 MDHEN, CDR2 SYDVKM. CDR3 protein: CASSRPGLSSYEQYF. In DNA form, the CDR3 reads TGTGCCAGCAGCCGACCGGGTCTGAGCTCCTACGAGCAGTACTTC.

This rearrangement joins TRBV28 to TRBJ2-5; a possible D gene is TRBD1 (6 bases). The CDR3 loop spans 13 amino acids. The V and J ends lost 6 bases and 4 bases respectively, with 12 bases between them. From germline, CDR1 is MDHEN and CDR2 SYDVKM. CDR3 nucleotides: TGTGCCAGCAGATCCACAGGGCGAGAGACCCAGTACTTC. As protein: CASRSTGRETQYF. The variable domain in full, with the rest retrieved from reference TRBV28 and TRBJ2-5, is DVKVTQSSRYLVKRTGEKVFLECVQDMDHENMFWYRQDPGLGLRLIYFSYDVKMKEKGDIPEGYSVSREKKERFSLILESASTNQTSMYLCASRSTGRETQYFGPGTRLLVL.

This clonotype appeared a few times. CDR3 DNA sequence: TGTGCCATCAGTGAGTCGAGGGTCTATAATTCACCCCTCCACTTT. This codes for CAISESRVYNSPLHF. The chain is built from TRBV10-3 and TRBJ1-6; D gene uncertain. The length of the CDR3 is 15 residues. V was trimmed by 0 bases and J by 3 bases, leaving 6 bases between them. Germline assignment: CDR1 ENHRY and CDR2 SYGVKD.

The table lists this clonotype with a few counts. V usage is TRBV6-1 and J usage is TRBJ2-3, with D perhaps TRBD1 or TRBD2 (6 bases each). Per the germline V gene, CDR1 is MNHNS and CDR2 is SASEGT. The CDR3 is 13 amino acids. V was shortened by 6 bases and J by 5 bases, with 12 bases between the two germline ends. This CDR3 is CASRSGAGDTQYF. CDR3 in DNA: TGTGCCAGCAGGTCGGGGGCAGGAGATACGCAGTATTTT.

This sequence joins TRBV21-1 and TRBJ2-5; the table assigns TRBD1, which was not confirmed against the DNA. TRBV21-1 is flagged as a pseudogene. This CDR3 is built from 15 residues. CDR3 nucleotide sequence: TGTGCCAGCAGCAAAGGCGTATACCCGGTGGTGACCCAGTACTTC. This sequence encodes CASSKGVYPVVTQYF.

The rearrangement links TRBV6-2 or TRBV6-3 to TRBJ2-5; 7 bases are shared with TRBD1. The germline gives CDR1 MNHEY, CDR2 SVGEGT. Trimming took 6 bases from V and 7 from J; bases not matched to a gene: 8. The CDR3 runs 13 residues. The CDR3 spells CASSRGPGGTQYF. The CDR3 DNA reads TGTGCCAGCAGCCGCGGCCCAGGGGGGACCCAGTACTTC.

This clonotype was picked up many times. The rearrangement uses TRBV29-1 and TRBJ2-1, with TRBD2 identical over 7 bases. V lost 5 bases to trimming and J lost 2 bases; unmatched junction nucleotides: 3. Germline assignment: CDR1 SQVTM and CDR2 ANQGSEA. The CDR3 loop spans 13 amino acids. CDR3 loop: CSVSAGPYNEQFF. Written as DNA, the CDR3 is TGCAGCGTTTCAGCGGGACCCTACAATGAGCAGTTCTTC.

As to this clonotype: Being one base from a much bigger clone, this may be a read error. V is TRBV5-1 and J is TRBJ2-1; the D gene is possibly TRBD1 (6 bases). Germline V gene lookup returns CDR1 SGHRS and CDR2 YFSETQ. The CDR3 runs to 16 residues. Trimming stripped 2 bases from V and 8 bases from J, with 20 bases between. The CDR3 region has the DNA TGCGCCAGCAGCTTAGTCGGACAGCGGACTGTCGATGAGCAGTTCTTC. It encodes CASSLVGQRTVDEQFF.

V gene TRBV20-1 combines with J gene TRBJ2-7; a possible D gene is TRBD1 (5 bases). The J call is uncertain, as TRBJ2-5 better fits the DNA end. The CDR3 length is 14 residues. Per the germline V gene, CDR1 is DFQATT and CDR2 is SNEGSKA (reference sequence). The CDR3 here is CSARPDTEYETQYF. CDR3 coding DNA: TGCAGTGCTAGACCGGACACGGAGTACGAGACCCAGTACTTC.

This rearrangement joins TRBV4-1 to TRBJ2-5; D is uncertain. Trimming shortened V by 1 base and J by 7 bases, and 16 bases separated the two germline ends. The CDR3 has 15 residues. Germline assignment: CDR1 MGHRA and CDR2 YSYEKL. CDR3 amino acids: CASSQGSDRTGTQYF. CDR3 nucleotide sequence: TGCGCCAGCAGCCAAGGATCCGACCGCACCGGGACCCAGTACTTC.

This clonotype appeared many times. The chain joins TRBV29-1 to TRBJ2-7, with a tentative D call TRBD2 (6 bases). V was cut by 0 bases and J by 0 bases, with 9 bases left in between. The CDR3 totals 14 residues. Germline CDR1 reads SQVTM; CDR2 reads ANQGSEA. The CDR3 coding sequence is TGCAGCGTTGAAGATGACGGGAGCTCCTACGAGCAGTACTTC. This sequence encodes CSVEDDGSSYEQYF.

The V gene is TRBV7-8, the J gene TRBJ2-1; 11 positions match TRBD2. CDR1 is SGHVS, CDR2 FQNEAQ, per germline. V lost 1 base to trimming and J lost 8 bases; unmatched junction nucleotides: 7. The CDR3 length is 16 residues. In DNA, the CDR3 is TGTGCCAGCAGCTTAGGAAGTAGCGGGAGGGCCCATGAGCAGTTCTTC. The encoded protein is CASSLGSSGRAHEQFF.

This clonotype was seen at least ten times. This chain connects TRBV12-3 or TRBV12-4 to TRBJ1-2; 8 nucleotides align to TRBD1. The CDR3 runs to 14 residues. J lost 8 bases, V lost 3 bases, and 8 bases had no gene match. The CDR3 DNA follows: TGTGCCAGCAGTTTTCCCGGACAGGGCGGGGGCTACACCTTC. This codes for CASSFPGQGGGYTF.

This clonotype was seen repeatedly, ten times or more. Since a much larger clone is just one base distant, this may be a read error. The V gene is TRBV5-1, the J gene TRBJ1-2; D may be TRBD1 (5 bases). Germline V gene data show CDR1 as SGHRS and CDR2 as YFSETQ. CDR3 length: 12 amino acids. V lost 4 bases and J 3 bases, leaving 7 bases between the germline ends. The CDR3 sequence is CASSMGHYGYTF. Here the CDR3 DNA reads TGCGCCAGCAGCATGGGACACTATGGCTACACCTTC.

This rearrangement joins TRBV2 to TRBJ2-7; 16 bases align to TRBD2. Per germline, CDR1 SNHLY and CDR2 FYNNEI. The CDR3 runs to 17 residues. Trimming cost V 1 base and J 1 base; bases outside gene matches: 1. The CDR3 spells CASSEGGLAGGSYEQYF. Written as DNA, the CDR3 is TGTGCCAGCAGTGAAGGGGGACTAGCGGGAGGGTCCTACGAGCAGTACTTC.

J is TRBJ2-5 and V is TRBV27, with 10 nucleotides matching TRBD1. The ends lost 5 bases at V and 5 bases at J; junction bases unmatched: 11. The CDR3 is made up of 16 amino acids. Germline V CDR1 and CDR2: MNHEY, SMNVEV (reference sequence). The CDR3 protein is CASSPAGTGARETQYF. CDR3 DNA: TGTGCCAGCAGTCCCGCTGGGACAGGGGCTAGGGAGACCCAGTACTTC.

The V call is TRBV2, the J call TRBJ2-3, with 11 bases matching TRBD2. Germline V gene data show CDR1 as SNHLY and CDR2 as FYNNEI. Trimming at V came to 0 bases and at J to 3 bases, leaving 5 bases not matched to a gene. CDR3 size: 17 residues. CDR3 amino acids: CASSEALTSGITDTQYF. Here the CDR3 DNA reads TGTGCCAGCAGTGAAGCGCTGACTAGCGGGATAACAGATACGCAGTATTTT.

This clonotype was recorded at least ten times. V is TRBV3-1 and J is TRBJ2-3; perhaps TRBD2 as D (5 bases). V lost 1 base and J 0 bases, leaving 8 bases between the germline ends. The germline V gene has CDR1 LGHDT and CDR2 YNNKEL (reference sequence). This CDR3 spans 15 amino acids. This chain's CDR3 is CASSQVGGSTDTQYF. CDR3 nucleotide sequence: TGTGCCAGCAGCCAAGTGGGCGGGAGCACAGATACGCAGTATTTT.

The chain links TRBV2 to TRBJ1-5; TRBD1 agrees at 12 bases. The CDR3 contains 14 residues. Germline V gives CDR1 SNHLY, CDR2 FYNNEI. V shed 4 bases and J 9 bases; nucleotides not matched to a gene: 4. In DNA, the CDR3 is TGTGCCAGCAGTGGGGGGACAGGGGGCAGGCCCCAGCATTTT. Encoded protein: CASSGGTGGRPQHF.